This passage covers 22 T cell receptor beta chains from one sample sequenced in a study of blood T cell repertoires in COVID-19. The protocol was immunoSEQ multiplex PCR, while the TCRdb copy is restricted to in-frame clones and leaves out a portion. The repertoire holds hundreds of thousands of clones, with 85% as singletons. Sequenced: PBMCs or T cells enriched from blood (not recorded which). These receptors were collected from a woman aged 45-65 years with acute COVID-19.

The chain couples TRBV10-3 to TRBJ2-1, with 12 nucleotides matching TRBD2. Trimming cost V 6 bases and J 8 bases; bases outside gene matches: 11. Per the germline V gene, CDR1 is ENHRY and CDR2 is SYGVKD. CDR3 length equals 16 residues. CDR3 protein: CAISGLAGTFMDEQFF. The CDR3 DNA sequence: TGTGCCATCAGCGGACTAGCGGGGACCTTTATGGATGAGCAGTTCTTC.

V and J are TRBV9 and TRBJ2-7; TRBD2 aligns across 7 bases. The CDR3 runs to 16 residues. Germline V gives CDR1 SGDLS, CDR2 YYNGEE. Trimming cost V 3 bases and J 7 bases; bases outside gene matches: 16. The CDR3 loop reads CASSADWRGGFREQYF. The CDR3 bases are TGTGCCAGCAGCGCGGACTGGAGGGGAGGGTTTCGAGAGCAGTACTTC.

This clone was seen only once. This chain links TRBV9 with TRBJ2-1, with 12 bases aligning to TRBD2. The CDR3 length is 16 residues. Germline CDR1 SGDLS, CDR2 YYNGEE. With V trimmed by 4 bases and J by 5 bases, 7 bases remained unmatched. Here the CDR3 DNA reads TGTGCCAGCAGCCGTCGACTAGCGGGGGAAAACAATGAGCAGTTCTTC. It yields the protein CASSRRLAGENNEQFF.

This clone was detected many times. The chain employs TRBV27 and TRBJ2-5, with 10 positions matching TRBD1. The CDR3 runs 17 residues. From germline, CDR1 is MNHEY and CDR2 SMNVEV (reference sequence). The V segment lost 1 base and the J segment 6 bases; nucleotides outside the gene matches: 11. CDR3 bases: TGTGCCAGCAGTTTATATGCCAGGACAGGGGGTTCTCAGACCCAGTACTTC. Translation: CASSLYARTGGSQTQYF.

V is TRBV5-1 and J is TRBJ2-3; 7 bases align to TRBD1. Germline lookup yields CDR1 SGHRS and CDR2 YFSETQ. The CDR3 runs to 15 residues. Trimming took 9 bases from V and 3 from J; bases not matched to a gene: 13. In nucleotides, the CDR3 is TGCGCCACCACAACTCAGGGGGATAGTACAGATACGCAGTATTTT. This translates into CATTTQGDSTDTQYF.

V and J are TRBV5-1 and TRBJ1-2; tentative D call: TRBD1 (6 bases). V dropped 3 bases and J dropped 5 bases, with 8 bases sitting between them. This CDR3 has 12 amino acids. The germline CDR1 and CDR2 sequences are SGHRS and YFSETQ. The CDR3 here is CASSSDRYGYTF. The CDR3 bases are TGCGCCAGCAGCTCGGACAGATATGGCTACACCTTC.

V and J are TRBV10-3 and TRBJ1-2; D is possibly TRBD1 (6 bases). Germline V gene data show CDR1 as ENHRY and CDR2 as SYGVKD. The ends were cut back, 10 bases at V and 6 bases at J, with 18 bases in the middle. The CDR3 runs to 13 residues. Here the CDR3 DNA reads TGTGCCAGATCGGACAGCACAGGCGATGGCTACACCTTC. Its protein product is CARSDSTGDGYTF.

J is TRBJ1-5 and V is TRBV27; D possibly corresponds to TRBD1 (5 bases). Per germline, CDR1 MNHEY and CDR2 SMNVEV (reference sequence). This CDR3 has 19 amino acids. The ends were cut back, 1 base at V and 1 base at J, with 20 bases in the middle. CDR3 DNA: TGTGCCAGCAGTTTATTCGGCGGCGGGGGAGGACCGAGCAATCAGCCCCAGCATTTT. The encoded protein is CASSLFGGGGGPSNQPQHF.

This clone was seen a few times. This chain joins TRBV5-4 and TRBJ2-1; 9 bases agree with TRBD2. The CDR3 consists of 18 residues. Germline CDR1 reads SGHNT; CDR2 reads YYREEE (reference sequence). V shed 0 bases, J shed 6 bases, and the junction held 13 bases outside the gene matches. This chain's CDR3 is CASSLARRTSVASNEQFF. For the CDR3, the DNA is TGTGCCAGCAGCTTGGCCAGGCGGACTAGCGTAGCCTCCAATGAGCAGTTCTTC.

This clone appeared many times. The rearrangement uses TRBV19 and TRBJ1-2; D is perhaps TRBD1 (6 bases). Germline V CDR1 and CDR2: LNHDA, SQIVND (reference sequence). Trimming removed 4 bases from V and 5 bases from J, with 20 bases in between. CDR3 length: 16 amino acids. In DNA form, the CDR3 reads TGTGCCAGTAGTAGGCTTGGCTTAGACAGGACGTATGGCTACACCTTC. It yields the protein CASSRLGLDRTYGYTF.

CDR3 nucleotide sequence: TGTGCCAGCAGCGTAGATGTAGGACAGGGGTTTGGAAACACCATATATTTT. Translated, it gives CASSVDVGQGFGNTIYF. The V and J genes are TRBV9 and TRBJ1-3, with TRBD1 identical over 9 bases. The length of the CDR3 is 17 residues. Germline V lookup: CDR1 SGDLS, CDR2 YYNGEE. Trimming took 0 bases from V and 3 from J; bases not matched to a gene: 7.

The chain recombines TRBV7-8 with TRBJ1-2; 7 nucleotides align to TRBD1. The CDR3 extends over 13 amino acids. V was clipped by 5 bases and J by 5 bases; unmatched bases: 5. Germline CDR1 SGHVS, CDR2 FQNEAQ. CDR3 coding DNA: TGTGCCAGCAGCCGGGGACAGACTTATGGCTACACCTTC. It specifies CASSRGQTYGYTF. The complete variable domain, with remaining parts taken from reference TRBV7-8 and TRBJ1-2, reads GAGVSQSPRYKVAKRGQDVALRCDPISGHVSLFWYQQALGQGPEFLTYFQNEAQLDKSGLPSDRFFAERPEGSVSTLKIQRTQQEDSAVYLCASSRGQTYGYTFGSGTRLTVV.

This chain uses TRBV7-8 with TRBJ2-3; 8 nucleotides agree with TRBD2. The CDR3 contains 19 residues. The junction had 21 bases not matched to a gene; V was cut back by 5 bases and J by 5 bases. Germline V CDR1 and CDR2: SGHVS, FQNEAQ. CDR3 nucleotide sequence: TGTGCCAGCAGCCTGAATGGGGCGGGACTAGACCTAAACCGAGATACGCAGTATTTT. It codes for CASSLNGAGLDLNRDTQYF.

The V call is TRBV28, the J call TRBJ2-7; 9 nucleotides line up with TRBD1. CDR3 length: 12 amino acids. The V gene's germline CDR1 is MDHEN and CDR2 SYDVKM. The V gene end was trimmed by 7 bases and the J gene end by 3 bases; junction bases not matched to a gene: 1. The CDR3 loop is CASTGQGYEQYF. The CDR3 nucleotides read TGTGCCAGCACGGGACAGGGCTACGAGCAGTACTTC.

This clone was found many times. V gene TRBV6-2 or TRBV6-3 combines with J gene TRBJ2-5, with TRBD2 as a possible D gene (6 bases). V was clipped by 1 base and J by 1 base, with 13 bases between them. This CDR3 is 16 amino acids long. Germline-derived CDR1 and CDR2 are MNHEY and SVGEGT. CDR3 sequence: CASSYWLLAGQETQYF. CDR3 coding DNA: TGTGCCAGCAGTTACTGGTTACTAGCCGGCCAAGAGACCCAGTACTTC.

The rearrangement uses TRBV5-4 and TRBJ1-3; weak D call: TRBD1 (5 bases). Germline values: CDR1 SGHNT, CDR2 YYREEE (reference sequence). The CDR3 sequence is 16 residues long. The ends were cut back, 3 bases at V and 0 bases at J, with 13 bases in the middle. In nucleotides, the CDR3 is TGTGCCAGCAGCTCCGCAGGGTCAAGCTCTGGAAACACCATATATTTT. It specifies CASSSAGSSSGNTIYF.

This sequence joins TRBV19 and TRBJ2-1; D not resolved. Trimming removed 3 bases from V and 8 bases from J, with 17 bases in between. CDR1 LNHDA and CDR2 SQIVND come from the germline V gene (reference sequence). The CDR3 has 15 residues. CDR3 sequence: CASSIRRGSSDEQFF. The CDR3 DNA sequence: TGTGCCAGTAGTATTAGGAGAGGTAGCTCCGATGAGCAGTTCTTC.

The J gene is TRBJ1-2, the V gene TRBV5-1, with 10 positions matching TRBD1. The CDR3 consists of 16 residues. The trim removed 0 bases at V and 4 bases at J, leaving 6 bases unmatched. Per the germline V gene, CDR1 is SGHRS and CDR2 is YFSETQ. The CDR3: CASSLGGQGGTYGYTF. DNA for the CDR3: TGCGCCAGCAGCTTGGGCGGACAGGGGGGTACCTATGGCTACACCTTC.

This clone was picked up a small number of times. V is TRBV7-6 and J is TRBJ2-6, with TRBD1 as a possible D gene (5 bases). Looked up from germline, CDR1 is SGHVS and CDR2 is FNYEAQ. Trimming took off 1 base at V and 6 bases at J, with 22 bases between the two ends. The CDR3 spans 19 residues. The CDR3 protein is CASSLVPGARSGLANVLTF. The CDR3 bases are TGTGCCAGCAGCTTAGTGCCTGGGGCGCGCTCTGGCCTGGCCAACGTCCTGACTTTC.

The J gene is TRBJ1-1, the V gene TRBV7-9; 9 nucleotides agree with TRBD1. In germline, CDR1 is SEHNR, CDR2 FQNEAQ (reference sequence). The CDR3 has 15 residues. V lost 1 base and J lost 1; bases outside the gene matches: 1. CDR3 sequence reads: CASSLGDRANTEAFF. The CDR3 DNA reads as TGTGCCAGCAGCTTAGGGGACAGGGCGAACACTGAAGCTTTCTTT.

The V call is TRBV7-6, the J call TRBJ2-1; TRBD2 agrees at 10 bases. V shed 2 bases, J shed 4 bases, and the junction held 5 bases outside the gene matches. The CDR3 consists of 16 residues. The germline CDR1 and CDR2 sequences are SGHVS and FNYEAQ. CDR3 residues: CASSLTSGGAYNEQFF. CDR3 nucleotides: TGTGCCAGCAGCTTAACCAGCGGGGGGGCGTACAATGAGCAGTTCTTC.

This clone was detected a few times. The rearrangement joins TRBV6-6 to TRBJ1-1; D is unresolved. Trimming cost V 7 bases and J 4 bases, with 13 bases left between them. There are 13 residues in the CDR3. Germline V CDR1 and CDR2: MNHNY, SVGAGI (reference sequence). The CDR3 nucleotides read TGTGCCAGCACGCGCGGGCAGGCCACTGAAGCTTTCTTT. Amino acid sequence: CASTRGQATEAFF.